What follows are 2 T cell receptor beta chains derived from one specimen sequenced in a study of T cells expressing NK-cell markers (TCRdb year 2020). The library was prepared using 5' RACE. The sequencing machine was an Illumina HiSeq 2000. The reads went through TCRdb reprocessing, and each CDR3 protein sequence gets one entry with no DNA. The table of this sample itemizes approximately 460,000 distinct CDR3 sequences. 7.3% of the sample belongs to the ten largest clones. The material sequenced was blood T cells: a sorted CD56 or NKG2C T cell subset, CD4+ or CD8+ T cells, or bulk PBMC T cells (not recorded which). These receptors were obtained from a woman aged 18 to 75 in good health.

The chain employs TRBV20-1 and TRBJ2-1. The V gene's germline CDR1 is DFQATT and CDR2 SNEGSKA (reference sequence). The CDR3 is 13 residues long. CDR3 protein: CSARRSSYNEQFF.

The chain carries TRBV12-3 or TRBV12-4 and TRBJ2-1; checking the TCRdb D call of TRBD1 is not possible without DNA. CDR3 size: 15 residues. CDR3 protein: CASSFGDRTGYEQFF.